Listed below are T cell receptor beta chains from one sample, sequenced in a study of T cell changes during pregnancy in multiple sclerosis. Measured with immunoSEQ multiplex PCR; TCRdb has only the in-frame clones, and not every one. This table has 40,000 or so clones, about 87% appearing once. Specimen: CD4+ T cells from peripheral blood mononuclear cells, collected before pregnancy. All receptors derive from a female donor with multiple sclerosis, enrolled in a pregnancy study. Each CDR3 is given with its conserved first and last residue. A D gene is named only where the DNA matches it firmly. Clone size is given for some rows only: seen once, a few or many times, or a class if the clone is expanded.

clone_size | j_call | d_call | v_call | cdr3_nt | cdr3_aa
once | TRBJ1-6 | TRBD1 | TRBV5-4 | TGTGCCAGCAGCTTGCCGGGACAGGGGAGGAAGTCCCTCCACTTT | CASSLPGQGRKSLHF
. | TRBJ2-1 | TRBD1 | TRBV5-4 | TGTGCCAGCAGCTTACTCGGGCTACCCGGGGCAGGGGGCTCCTACAATGAGCAGTTCTTC | CASSLLGLPGAGGSYNEQFF
once | TRBJ2-5 | . | TRBV20-1 | TGCAGTGGAACAGACGGGAAGACCCAGTACTTC | CSGTDGKTQYF
once | TRBJ2-3 | TRBD1 | TRBV7-9 | TGTGCCAGCAGCTTAGGTAGGGGGCTCGCAGATACGCAGTATTTT | CASSLGRGLADTQYF
once | TRBJ2-3 | TRBD1 | TRBV4-3 | TGCGCCAGCAGTAGGGCCTGGAGCGGGACAGGGGAGGCCACAGATACGCAGTATTTT | CASSRAWSGTGEATDTQYF
. | TRBJ1-2 | TRBD1 | TRBV5-8 | TGTGCCAGCAGCTTTCGGACAGGGCCAAACTATGGCTACACCTTC | CASSFRTGPNYGYTF
. | TRBJ1-2 | . | TRBV6-6 | TGTGCCAGCAGTTCGGCAGGGTATGGCTACACCTTC | CASSSAGYGYTF
. | TRBJ2-1 | TRBD2 | TRBV7-2 | TGTGCCAGCAGCTTAGCCCTAGCGGGGTTCTACAATGAGCAGTTCTTC | CASSLALAGFYNEQFF
. | TRBJ1-2 | . | TRBV6-6 | TGTGCCAGCACTAGGGGCCCCTTGCCCTATGGCTACACCTTC | CASTRGPLPYGYTF
. | TRBJ2-5 | . | TRBV7-3 | TGTGCCAGCAGCCAGGGGAACCAAGAGACCCAGTACTTC | CASSQGNQETQYF
. | TRBJ1-6 | TRBD1 | TRBV4-1 | TGCGCCAGCAGCCAAGACCTCGGGACAGGGCACAATTCACCCCTCCACTTT | CASSQDLGTGHNSPLHF
. | TRBJ2-7 | TRBD1 | TRBV6-5 | TGTGCCAGCAGTTACGGGACAGGGCCGTACGAGCAGTACTTC | CASSYGTGPYEQYF
. | TRBJ2-2 | TRBD2 | TRBV28 | TGTGCCAGCAGGCAACCGGGGGGCACCGGGGAGCTGTTTTTT | CASRQPGGTGELFF
. | TRBJ1-5 | . | TRBV4-3 | TGCGCCAGCAGCCCGGACACCTACTCCGCGCAGCCCCAGCATTTT | CASSPDTYSAQPQHF
. | TRBJ1-2 | . | TRBV7-9 | TGTGCCAGCAGCTATGGGGCGGGGTATGATGGCTACACCTTC | CASSYGAGYDGYTF
. | TRBJ1-2 | TRBD1 | TRBV5-1 | TGCGCCAGCAGCCGTACAGGGGGCGGATCCCCGAGCACCTATGGCTACACCTTC | CASSRTGGGSPSTYGYTF
. | TRBJ2-1 | TRBD2 | TRBV4-3 | TGCGCCAGCAGCCAAGATCCACGGGGAGGGTCCAATGAGCAGTTCTTC | CASSQDPRGGSNEQFF
. | TRBJ2-7 | TRBD1 | TRBV13 | TGTGCCAGCAGCCATGACAGGGGGTCGTCCTACGAGCAGTACTTC | CASSHDRGSSYEQYF
. | TRBJ2-1 | TRBD2 | TRBV7-9 | TGTGCCAGCAGCTTAGGACTAGCGGGGGCCTACAATGAGCAGTTCTTC | CASSLGLAGAYNEQFF
. | TRBJ1-2 | TRBD1 | TRBV2 | TGTGCCAGCGACCGGAGGGACCTGGGTTTTTCAGGGGGCTATGGCTACACCTTC | CASDRRDLGFSGGYGYTF
. | TRBJ1-4 | TRBD1 | TRBV5-4 | TGTGCCAGCAGCTCGGGACAGTACGATGAAAAACTGTTTTTT | CASSSGQYDEKLFF
. | TRBJ1-1 | TRBD1 | TRBV18 | TGTGCCAGCTCACCGATGGGACAGTTGAACACTGAAGCTTTCTTT | CASSPMGQLNTEAFF
. | TRBJ1-5 | . | TRBV28 | TGTGCCAGCACTGAACGGGGTCAGCCCCAGCATTTT | CASTERGQPQHF
. | TRBJ2-1 | TRBD2 | TRBV19 | TGTGCCAGTAGTACCTCCGGGGGGGAGCAGTTCTTC | CASSTSGGEQFF
. | TRBJ2-1 | TRBD1 | TRBV9 | TGTGCCAGCAGCCAGTACAGGGGGCGGAAGTTCTTC | CASSQYRGRKFF
. | TRBJ2-3 | . | TRBV4-3 | TGCGCCAGCAGCCAAGTCGTGGGAGCAGACACAGATACGCAGTATTTT | CASSQVVGADTDTQYF
. | TRBJ1-2 | . | TRBV7-9 | TGTGCCAGCAGCTTCAGTGCGGGGAACTATGGCTACACCTTC | CASSFSAGNYGYTF
. | TRBJ1-2 | . | TRBV7-9 | TGTGCCAGCAGCTTACCATGGACAGAGAACTATGGCTACACCTTC | CASSLPWTENYGYTF
. | TRBJ1-1 | . | TRBV7-2 | TGTGCCAGCAGGGGAGGGAACACTGAAGCTTTCTTT | CASRGGNTEAFF
. | TRBJ2-1 | TRBD1 | TRBV7-9 | TGTGCCAGCAGCTCAAGACAGGGAGTTTACAATGAGCAGTTCTTC | CASSSRQGVYNEQFF
. | TRBJ2-3 | TRBD1 | TRBV5-4 | TGTGCCAGCAGCCCTCTAGGGGGCCGGGATACGCAGTATTTT | CASSPLGGRDTQYF
. | TRBJ2-1 | TRBD2 | TRBV7-2 | TGTGCCAGCAGCTTTGCGGGGGGCAATGAGCAGTTCTTC | CASSFAGGNEQFF
. | TRBJ1-4 | . | TRBV11-2 | TGTGCCAGCAGCTCGGAAGGGAGTAATGAAAAACTGTTTTTT | CASSSEGSNEKLFF
. | TRBJ1-3 | . | TRBV19 | TGTGCCAGTACCGAGAGACAGCCCTCTGGAAACACCATATATTTT | CASTERQPSGNTIYF
. | TRBJ2-1 | . | TRBV6-5 | TGTGCCAGCAGGTGGGGCCCCTACAATGAGCAGTTCTTC | CASRWGPYNEQFF
once | TRBJ1-2 | TRBD1 | TRBV2 | TGTGCCAGCAGTGAAGGGGGACAGGGGGCGATCTATGGCTACACCTTC | CASSEGGQGAIYGYTF
. | TRBJ1-1 | . | TRBV9 | TGTGCCAGCAGCGAGTTGGACAGTGACTCTGAAGCTTTCTTT | CASSELDSDSEAFF
. | TRBJ2-5 | . | TRBV29-1 | TGCAGCGTTGTGATCGGAGAAGGGACCCAGTACTTC | CSVVIGEGTQYF
. | TRBJ2-5 | TRBD2 | TRBV7-2 | TGTGCCAGCAGCCGGGGGGGGGTTGAGACCCAGTACTTC | CASSRGGVETQYF
. | TRBJ1-4 | TRBD1 | TRBV5-1 | TGCGCCAGCAGCTTGGGACAGGGGGCTGAAAAACTGTTTTTT | CASSLGQGAEKLFF
. | TRBJ2-1 | TRBD1 | TRBV11-3 | TGTGCCAGCAGCCTGGGACAGGGCAATGAGCAGTTCTTC | CASSLGQGNEQFF
. | TRBJ2-1 | . | TRBV5-6 | TGTGCCAGCAGCTCCCTCGGGGGTCAGGGTGGCTACAATGAGCAGTTCTTC | CASSSLGGQGGYNEQFF
. | TRBJ1-2 | TRBD1 | TRBV28 | TGTGCCAGCAGCCGGACAACTACAGGGGGCGGTGGCTACACCTTC | CASSRTTTGGGGYTF
few | TRBJ2-1 | . | TRBV21-1 | TGTGCCAGCACCGAGGGGGCAGGCCCATCGGAAAATGAGCAGTTCTTC | CASTEGAGPSENEQFF
. | TRBJ2-2 | TRBD2 | TRBV7-8 | TGTGCCAGCAGCCCCGGACTAGCGGGGGGTATCGGGGAGCTGTTTTTT | CASSPGLAGGIGELFF